These 30 T cell receptor beta chains were all obtained from the same sample, sequenced in a study of shared clonotypes between healthy human individuals. Using immunoSEQ multiplex PCR, the repertoire was profiled, and TCRdb retains in-frame clones only, with some absent. The table has roughly 300,000 clones, 73% seen once; the top ten hold more than 9%. Sequenced sample: memory CD4+ T cells sorted from blood. Subset given: CD45RA-negative fraction. These receptors were obtained from a young man in good health.

The chain is built from TRBV25-1 and TRBJ2-1; TRBD1 matches 8 bases. The germline gives CDR1 MGHDK, CDR2 SYGVNS. The CDR3 has 16 amino acids. Trimming took 7 bases from V and 2 from J; bases not matched to a gene: 10. The CDR3 bases are TGTGCCAGCAATAGTGACCGGGACAGGACCTACAATGAGCAGTTCTTC. Amino acids: CASNSDRDRTYNEQFF. The full variable domain, completed using reference TRBV25-1 and TRBJ2-1, is EADIYQTPRYLVIGTGKKITLECSQTMGHDKMYWYQQDPGMELHLIHYSYGVNSTEKGDLSSESTVSRIRTEHFPLTLESARPSHTSQYLCASNSDRDRTYNEQFFGPGTRLTVL.

The chain joins TRBV29-1 to TRBJ1-1, with D uncertain. Germline CDR1 is SQVTM and CDR2 is ANQGSEA. This CDR3 region has 9 residues. Trimming took 3 bases from V and 11 from J, leaving 7 bases between them. The CDR3 region is CSVDPGAFF. As DNA, the CDR3 is TGCAGCGTTGACCCGGGTGCTTTCTTT.

The V call is TRBV7-2, the J call TRBJ1-4, with a tentative D call TRBD1 (5 bases). CDR3 length: 14 amino acids. V was clipped by 2 bases and J by 8 bases, with 12 bases between them. Germline V gene lookup returns CDR1 SGHTA and CDR2 FQGNSA. Here the CDR3 DNA reads TGTGCCAGCAGCTTAATCGGCAGGGACGAAAAACTGTTTTTT. Translating it yields CASSLIGRDEKLFF. Drawing the rest from reference TRBV7-2 and TRBJ1-4, the complete variable domain is GAGVSQSPSNKVTEKGKDVELRCDPISGHTALYWYRQSLGQGLEFLIYFQGNSAPDKSGLPSDRFSAERTGGSVSTLTIQRTQQEDSAVYLCASSLIGRDEKLFFGSGTQLSVL.

This clone was seen only a few times. The V call is TRBV9, the J call TRBJ2-5; TRBD1 matches 7 bases. The CDR3 loop spans 15 amino acids. Germline CDR1 is SGDLS and CDR2 is YYNGEE. V trimming: 2 bases; J trimming: 1 base; junction bases outside the gene matches: 5. Written as DNA, the CDR3 is TGTGCCAGCAGCGTTGGGACAGCTACCCAAGAGACCCAGTACTTC. Amino acids: CASSVGTATQETQYF.

The chain links TRBV11-3 to TRBJ2-1; 9 positions match TRBD2. The CDR3 contains 15 residues. Germline CDR1 is SGHNT and CDR2 is YENEEA. The V and J ends lost 5 bases and 6 bases, in that order; junction bases with no gene match: 8. This CDR3 is CASSTSGQTGNEQFF. The CDR3 nucleotides read TGTGCCAGCAGCACTAGCGGGCAGACGGGCAATGAGCAGTTCTTC.

This chain uses TRBV4-1 with TRBJ2-2, with 12 bases fitting TRBD2. The CDR3 totals 15 residues. V lost 6 bases, J lost 7 bases, and 6 bases stayed unmatched. Germline values: CDR1 MGHRA, CDR2 YSYEKL. The CDR3 region is CASRGLAGPGGELFF. CDR3 nucleotides: TGCGCCAGCAGGGGACTAGCGGGCCCGGGCGGGGAGCTGTTTTTT.

The chain uses TRBV11-3 and TRBJ2-3; perhaps TRBD1 as D (5 bases). CDR3 length: 13 amino acids. V was cut by 0 bases and J by 4 bases, with 5 bases left in between. Germline assignment: CDR1 SGHNT and CDR2 YENEEA. In nucleotides, the CDR3 is TGTGCCAGCAGCTTAGACAGGGCAGATACGCAGTATTTT. This codes for CASSLDRADTQYF.

The rearrangement links TRBV7-9 to TRBJ2-7; D may be TRBD1 or TRBD2 (5 bases each). Germline assignment: CDR1 SEHNR and CDR2 FQNEAQ (reference sequence). Trimming removed 5 bases from V and 2 bases from J, with 7 bases in between. The CDR3 totals 12 residues. CDR3 sequence reads: CASSQGAYEQYF. CDR3 sequence (DNA): TGTGCCAGCAGCCAGGGAGCCTACGAGCAGTACTTC.

This clone appeared many times. The rearrangement uses TRBV4-2 and TRBJ2-1; D is unresolved. CDR1 is LGHNA, CDR2 YNFKEQ, per germline. V was pared by 0 bases and J by 13 bases, with 13 bases between. This CDR3 has 13 residues. The CDR3 protein is CASSQDVIPGQFF. DNA of the CDR3: TGTGCCAGCAGCCAAGATGTCATCCCCGGCCAGTTCTTC.

This rearrangement joins TRBV5-5 to TRBJ1-3, with D unresolved. Germline V gene data show CDR1 as SGHKS and CDR2 as YYEKEE (reference sequence). V was trimmed by 4 bases and J by 0 bases, leaving 14 bases between them. The CDR3 covers 16 residues. Here the CDR3 DNA reads TGTGCCAGCAGCGCGAGCCCCACAGACTCTGGAAACACCATATATTTT. Encoded protein: CASSASPTDSGNTIYF.

With respect to this clone: Additional DNA sequences in this sample encode the identical CDR3. This chain joins TRBV2 and TRBJ2-5; the D is unclear. Germline CDR1 SNHLY, CDR2 FYNNEI. This CDR3 region has 12 residues. The V end lost 6 bases, the J end lost 1 base, and 6 bases lay between the germline ends. The CDR3 bases are TGTGCCAGCAGCTACTCCCAAGAGACCCAGTACTTC. This gives the protein CASSYSQETQYF.

This rearrangement joins TRBV19 to TRBJ1-2, with TRBD1 matching over 7 bases. Trimming cost V 4 bases and J 5 bases; bases outside gene matches: 10. Germline V gene lookup returns CDR1 LNHDA and CDR2 SQIVND (reference sequence). This CDR3 comprises 15 residues. CDR3 in amino acids: CASSSAGTVRYGYTF. The DNA of the CDR3 is TGTGCCAGTAGTAGCGCCGGGACAGTTAGGTATGGCTACACCTTC.

The count of this clone is one. The rearrangement joins TRBV15 to TRBJ2-7; D gene uncertain. Germline CDR1 is LNHNV and CDR2 is YYDKDF (reference sequence). CDR3 size: 13 residues. Trimming stripped 1 base from V and 4 bases from J, with 8 bases between. As DNA, the CDR3 is TGTGCCACCAGCAGAGCACCGATTTACGAGCAGTACTTC. Translated: CATSRAPIYEQYF.

CDR3 nucleotides: TGTGCCAGTAGTAAAGAGGGACTTTCCTACGAGCAGTACTTC. It encodes CASSKEGLSYEQYF. The chain carries TRBV19 and TRBJ2-7, with D perhaps matching TRBD2 (6 bases). This CDR3 is built from 14 residues. V was shortened by 4 bases and J by 1 base, with 11 bases between the two germline ends. Per the germline V gene, CDR1 is LNHDA and CDR2 is SQIVND (reference sequence).

The rearrangement links TRBV6-5 to TRBJ2-1; D is unresolved. The ends were cut back, 5 bases at V and 6 bases at J, with 14 bases in the middle. The CDR3 runs to 14 residues. From germline, CDR1 is MNHEY and CDR2 SVGAGI. The CDR3 is CASSNRRGGNEQFF. The CDR3, as DNA: TGTGCCAGCAGTAACCGGCGAGGTGGCAATGAGCAGTTCTTC.

CDR3 region: CASSFRTGGSYNEKLFF. The CDR3 DNA follows: TGTGCCAGCAGTTTCAGGACAGGGGGCAGCTATAATGAAAAACTGTTTTTT. The V and J genes are TRBV28 and TRBJ1-4; TRBD1 agrees at 11 bases. This CDR3 region has 17 residues. Trimming at V came to 3 bases and at J to 4 bases, leaving 7 bases not matched to a gene. Germline CDR1 is MDHEN and CDR2 is SYDVKM.

The chain is built from TRBV19 and TRBJ2-7, with D unclear. The V end was cut by 6 bases, the J end by 1 base, with 10 bases between. CDR1 and CDR2 from the germline V gene are LNHDA and SQIVND (reference sequence). The CDR3 totals 13 residues. CDR3 protein: CASSLDTSYEQYF. As DNA, the CDR3 is TGTGCCAGTAGCCTCGACACTTCCTACGAGCAGTACTTC.

This chain uses TRBV21-1 with TRBJ2-7. TRBV21-1 is given as a pseudogene. This CDR3 contains 18 residues. CDR3 amino acids: CASSKEGCQLLLWYEQYF. In nucleotides, the CDR3 is TGTGCCAGCAGCAAAGAGGGTTGCCAACTTCTCCTTTGGTACGAGCAGTACTTC.

The table lists this clone with a count of one. V and J are TRBV2 and TRBJ2-7; D gene unclear. The CDR3 has 14 residues. CDR1 is SNHLY and CDR2 is FYNNEI in the germline V gene. Trimming left V 6 bases short and J 1 base short, with 13 bases between. In DNA form, the CDR3 reads TGTGCCAGCAGGCTCTACAGTAGTTCCTACGAGCAGTACTTC. It specifies CASRLYSSSYEQYF.

The CDR3 reads CASSGGVFTDTQYF. CDR3 coding DNA: TGTGCCAGCAGTGGGGGTGTCTTCACAGATACGCAGTATTTT. The J gene is TRBJ2-3, the V gene TRBV2; D is unclear. V lost 4 bases, J lost 2 bases, and 10 bases lay in between. Germline CDR1 reads SNHLY; CDR2 reads FYNNEI. The CDR3 runs to 14 residues.

This clone came up once. This rearrangement joins TRBV4-1 to TRBJ1-5, with TRBD1 as a possible D gene (6 bases). V was cut by 1 base and J by 6 bases, with 16 bases left in between. CDR1 is MGHRA, CDR2 YSYEKL, per germline. The CDR3 loop spans 16 amino acids. The DNA of the CDR3 is TGCGCCAGCAGCCAAGGGCTGGTGGGGGCTGGTCAGCCCCAGCATTTT. Amino acid sequence: CASSQGLVGAGQPQHF.

This clone came up many times. The rearrangement joins TRBV30 to TRBJ1-1, with 8 bases matching TRBD1. V shed 5 bases and J 1 base; nucleotides not matched to a gene: 15. CDR1 and CDR2 from the germline V gene are GTSNPN and SVGIG (reference sequence). The CDR3 totals 17 residues. The CDR3 reads CAWGSRFRGRGNTEAFF. As DNA, the CDR3 is TGTGCCTGGGGGTCCAGATTCAGGGGGCGCGGGAACACTGAAGCTTTCTTT.

V gene TRBV29-1 combines with J gene TRBJ2-7; TRBD2 matches 8 bases. The trim removed 7 bases at V and 6 bases at J, leaving 5 bases unmatched. Germline V CDR1 and CDR2: SQVTM, ANQGSEA. This CDR3 has 11 residues. The CDR3 region is CSAVGLGEQYF. CDR3 nucleotides: TGCAGCGCTGTGGGACTAGGCGAGCAGTACTTC.

This clone was recorded a few times. The chain employs TRBV5-4 and TRBJ2-7, with 9 bases matching TRBD1. Germline CDR1 and CDR2: SGHNT and YYREEE (reference sequence). J gave up 5 bases and V 4 bases, and 7 bases lay outside the gene matches. The CDR3 has 14 residues. The DNA for the CDR3 is TGTGCCAGCAGCCTGGGACAGGGTGGGGACGAGCAGTACTTC. This encodes CASSLGQGGDEQYF.

This clone has just one count. This sample also contains other DNA sequences that code for the same CDR3. The CDR3 reads CASSTQRNTEAFF. CDR3 nucleotides: TGTGCCAGCAGCACACAGAGGAACACTGAAGCTTTCTTT. V usage is TRBV7-2 and J usage is TRBJ1-1; D remains unclear. Germline lookup yields CDR1 SGHTA and CDR2 FQGNSA. V lost 5 bases and J 1 base, leaving 8 bases between the germline ends. The CDR3 covers 13 residues.

DNA of the CDR3: TGTGCCATCTGGTCTAAACTAGCGGGAGAAGCAAAGTACTTC. This sequence encodes CAIWSKLAGEAKYF. The chain uses TRBV10-3 and TRBJ2-7, with 11 bases identical to TRBD2. The CDR3 runs 14 residues. V was clipped by 8 bases and J by 11 bases; unmatched bases: 14. The germline V gene has CDR1 ENHRY and CDR2 SYGVKD.

The chain links TRBV7-2 to TRBJ2-7; 8 bases map to TRBD1. CDR3 length: 15 residues. From germline, CDR1 is SGHTA and CDR2 FQGNSA. Trimming took 5 bases from V and 7 from J; bases not matched to a gene: 13. CDR3 nucleotide sequence: TGTGCCAGCAGCCGTACAGGACAGGGCTCGGGGGAGCAGTACTTC. As protein: CASSRTGQGSGEQYF. Using reference TRBV7-2 and TRBJ2-7 for the parts outside the CDR3, the full variable domain is GAGVSQSPSNKVTEKGKDVELRCDPISGHTALYWYRQSLGQGLEFLIYFQGNSAPDKSGLPSDRFSAERTGGSVSTLTIQRTQQEDSAVYLCASSRTGQGSGEQYFGPGTRLTVT.

This clone was found a few times. The chain recombines TRBV6-1 with TRBJ2-7, with D unresolved. The germline gives CDR1 MNHNS, CDR2 SASEGT. The CDR3 totals 14 residues. V lost 4 bases and J lost 0, with 10 bases in between. CDR3 sequence (DNA): TGTGCCAGCAGTGTAACACTTAGCTCCTACGAGCAGTACTTC. It yields the protein CASSVTLSSYEQYF.

The chain combines TRBV19 with TRBJ2-5; 9 nucleotides line up with TRBD1. Unmatched junction bases numbered 8, after V lost 5 bases and J lost 4 bases. Germline-derived CDR1 and CDR2 are LNHDA and SQIVND (reference sequence). The length of the CDR3 is 15 residues. DNA of the CDR3: TGTGCCAGTAGTGTCCTACAGGGGGCTGGAGAGACCCAGTACTTC. Translation: CASSVLQGAGETQYF.

V usage is TRBV5-1 and J usage is TRBJ2-3; D is uncertain. V was cut by 2 bases and J by 4 bases, with 8 bases left in between. Germline CDR1 SGHRS, CDR2 YFSETQ. The CDR3 consists of 13 residues. In nucleotides, the CDR3 is TGCGCCAGCAGCTTCAGTAGTGCAGATACGCAGTATTTT. Translated, it gives CASSFSSADTQYF.